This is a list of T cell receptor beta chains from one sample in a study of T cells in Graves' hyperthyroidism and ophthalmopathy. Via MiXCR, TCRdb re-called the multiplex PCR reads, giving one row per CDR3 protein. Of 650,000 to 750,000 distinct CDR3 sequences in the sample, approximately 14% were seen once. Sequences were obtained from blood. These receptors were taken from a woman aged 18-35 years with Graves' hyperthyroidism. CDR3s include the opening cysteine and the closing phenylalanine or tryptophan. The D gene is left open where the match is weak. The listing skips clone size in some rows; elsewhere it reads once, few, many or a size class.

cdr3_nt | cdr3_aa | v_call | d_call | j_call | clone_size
TGTGCCATCAGTGAGAGGAGGGAGGGAGGCTACACCTTC | CAISERREGGYTF | TRBV10-3 | NA | TRBJ1-2 | few
TGTGCCAGCAGAGGGATCGGGACTAGGGACTACGAGCAGTACTTC | CASRGIGTRDYEQYF | TRBV11-2 | TRBD2 | TRBJ2-7 | many
TGTGCCAGCAGCCCTCGGACAGGGCTGAGCTCTGGAAACACCATATATTTT | CASSPRTGLSSGNTIYF | TRBV11-3 | TRBD1 | TRBJ1-3 | many
TGTGCCACCAGAGGCCAGGGACAGCCGGACTCCTACGAGCAGTACTTC | CATRGQGQPDSYEQYF | TRBV7-9 | TRBD1 | TRBJ2-7 | once
TGTGCCAGCAGTTCAGGGGACGGGTACACTGAAGCTTTCTTT | CASSSGDGYTEAFF | TRBV12-3/TRBV12-4 | NA | TRBJ1-1 | many
TGTGCCACCAGTGATTTAAGGGGTCGGAATGAGCAGTTCTTC | CATSDLRGRNEQFF | TRBV24-1 | NA | TRBJ2-1 | few
TGTGCCAGCAGCTTAGCGGGGACAGGGCTTGGTGGGGCCAACGTCCTGACTTTC | CASSLAGTGLGGANVLTF | TRBV7-2 | TRBD1 | TRBJ2-6 | few
TGTGCCGGAGGACAGGGGCCCTACAATGAGCAGTTCTTC | CAGGQGPYNEQFF | TRBV6-1 | TRBD1 | TRBJ2-1 | NA
TGTGCTAGTGGTTTGGTACTTCCGGGACAGGTCGACCAAGCCTATGGCTACACCTTC | CASGLVLPGQVDQAYGYTF | TRBV12-5 | TRBD1 | TRBJ1-2 | NA
TGTGCCAGCAGCTTTCAGGGCGGTTACTTACAAGAGACCCAGTACTTC | CASSFQGGYLQETQYF | TRBV6-2/TRBV6-3 | NA | TRBJ2-5 | NA
TGTGCCAGCAGCTTAGGCCCGGGATCTCAGCCCCAGCATTTT | CASSLGPGSQPQHF | TRBV13 | NA | TRBJ1-5 | NA
TGTGCCAGCTCACGGGACAGTAATGAAAAACTGTTTTTT | CASSRDSNEKLFF | TRBV18 | TRBD1 | TRBJ1-4 | few
TGTGCCAGCAGCCCCGGGACAGGGGGTTCACCCCTCCACTTT | CASSPGTGGSPLHF | TRBV13 | TRBD1 | TRBJ1-6 | many
TGTGCCAGCAGTTTCGGGGGACAGGTCAATCAGCCCCAGCATTTT | CASSFGGQVNQPQHF | TRBV12-3/TRBV12-4 | TRBD1 | TRBJ1-5 | few
TGTGCCAGCAGCGTAGAGACTAGCGGGAGCTCCTACGAGCAGTACTTC | CASSVETSGSSYEQYF | TRBV9 | TRBD2 | TRBJ2-7 | few
TGTGCCACCAGTGGAGGGGCTAGCGGGGAGTACAATGAGCAGTTCTTC | CATSGGASGEYNEQFF | TRBV24-1 | TRBD2 | TRBJ2-1 | few
TGTGCCAGCAGTTACGGGGTGGGAACTGAAGCTTTCTTT | CASSYGVGTEAFF | TRBV6-1 | NA | TRBJ1-1 | many
TGTGCCAGCAGCCCCACAAAATCCAATGAGCAGTTCTTC | CASSPTKSNEQFF | TRBV7-3 | NA | TRBJ2-1 | many
TGTGCCAGCAGCTTAATTCCCTACCGAAGTAGCACAGATACGCAGTATTTT | CASSLIPYRSSTDTQYF | TRBV7-9 | NA | TRBJ2-3 | few
TGTGCCAGCAGCCAACAAGACGCTGAAGATACGCAGTATTTT | CASSQQDAEDTQYF | TRBV3-1 | NA | TRBJ2-3 | many
TGTGCCAGCAGTACCCGGGACAAACTCAATCAGCCCCAGCATTTT | CASSTRDKLNQPQHF | TRBV6-1 | NA | TRBJ1-5 | few
TGTGCCAGCCGGCCACAGGGGAGAGTGAGGGAGACCCAGTACTTC | CASRPQGRVRETQYF | TRBV6-1 | TRBD1 | TRBJ2-5 | many
TGTGCCAGCAGCTTAGGGGACAGGGAAAGTGAAAAACTGTTTTTT | CASSLGDRESEKLFF | TRBV7-2 | TRBD1 | TRBJ1-4 | few
TGCAGGCCAGTCCGGGGTGAGGGCAGCTATGGCTACACCTTC | CRPVRGEGSYGYTF | TRBV20-1 | NA | TRBJ1-2 | many
TGTGCCAGCAGCTTACAGGGAACAACTAATGAAAAACTGTTTTTT | CASSLQGTTNEKLFF | TRBV7-6 | NA | TRBJ1-4 | NA
TGTGCCAGCAGCTCGCGACAGGGCTGGACTAGCGGGCCGGGGAATGAGCAGTTCTTC | CASSSRQGWTSGPGNEQFF | TRBV11-2 | TRBD2 | TRBJ2-1 | many
TGTGCCAGCAGTGAAGCGAGGGGTTTGGGTTCACCCCTCCACTTT | CASSEARGLGSPLHF | TRBV6-1 | NA | TRBJ1-6 | few
TGCAGTGCCCCAAATCCTATCTTGGGTCCATATGGCTACACCTTC | CSAPNPILGPYGYTF | TRBV20-1 | NA | TRBJ1-2 | many
TGTGCCAGCAGTGAAGGGGAGACGGCTTACGAGCAGTACTTC | CASSEGETAYEQYF | TRBV6-1 | NA | TRBJ2-7 | NA
TGTGCCAGCAGCGTAGCTGACAGTCCGAAGTGGCCCCAGCATTTT | CASSVADSPKWPQHF | TRBV9 | NA | TRBJ1-5 | NA
TGCAGTGCTCAAGAACCTAGTTACACCGGGGAGCTGTTTTTT | CSAQEPSYTGELFF | TRBV20-1 | NA | TRBJ2-2 | NA
TGTGCCACCAGTGCGAGAGGGGACTACGAGCAGTACTTC | CATSARGDYEQYF | TRBV24-1 | NA | TRBJ2-7 | few
TGTGCTACCTCTTTTTGGGGGGGCAATGAGCAGTTCTTC | CATSFWGGNEQFF | TRBV19 | TRBD2 | TRBJ2-1 | NA
TGTGCCAGTAGTACGACTAACCCCCAGGGCCTCAGCCTCCGGACTAATGAAAAACTGTTTTTT | CASSTTNPQGLSLRTNEKLFF | TRBV19 | NA | TRBJ1-4 | many
TGTGCCACCAGCAGAGAACCCCAGGGACTAGCGGGTTACAATGAGCAGTTCTTC | CATSREPQGLAGYNEQFF | TRBV15 | TRBD2 | TRBJ2-1 | NA
TGTGCCAGCAGCCCCGAAGTGGCTAGCGGACGAGAGACCCAGTACTTC | CASSPEVASGRETQYF | TRBV7-6 | TRBD2 | TRBJ2-5 | NA
TGTGCCAGCAGCTCAAGGACTAGCTGGGGAAATGAGCAGTTCTTC | CASSSRTSWGNEQFF | TRBV7-2 | TRBD2 | TRBJ2-1 | NA
TGCGCCTCGAACTCGGGGCCGGGCTCCTACAATGAGCAGTTCTTC | CASNSGPGSYNEQFF | TRBV5-1 | NA | TRBJ2-1 | NA
TGCGCCAGCAGTGATCTCCAGGAACCCCTCCACTTT | CASSDLQEPLHF | TRBV10-1 | NA | TRBJ1-6 | few
TGCAGTGCTAGAGGGGGGCCTTATGGCTACACCTTC | CSARGGPYGYTF | TRBV20-1 | NA | TRBJ1-2 | many
TGTGCCAGCAGCCAAGGGGGGCAGGGGGCTCGAGAGCAGTTCTTC | CASSQGGQGAREQFF | TRBV3-1 | TRBD1 | TRBJ2-1 | few
TGTGCCAGCAGTTTGGAAGCAGGGGGCTTATTGTACGAGCAGTACTTC | CASSLEAGGLLYEQYF | TRBV28 | TRBD1 | TRBJ2-7 | many
TGTGCCAGCAGCCCATGGGGGAGCGGGAGTTTTAATGAGCAGTTCTTC | CASSPWGSGSFNEQFF | TRBV11-2 | TRBD2 | TRBJ2-1 | few
TGTGCCAGCAGCTTAGGGGTGTCGGACAGGGGGCTCGACGAGCAGTACTTC | CASSLGVSDRGLDEQYF | TRBV7-9 | TRBD1 | TRBJ2-7 | many
TGTGCCAGCAGTTTCCTTTTAACGGGGGGCTCCAATGAGCAGTTCTTC | CASSFLLTGGSNEQFF | TRBV6-2/TRBV6-3 | NA | TRBJ2-1 | few
TGTGCCAGCAGTTTGGTGGGGCACCGGCTTGAAAAACTGTTTTTT | CASSLVGHRLEKLFF | TRBV12-3/TRBV12-4 | NA | TRBJ1-4 | many
TGTGCCAGCAGACCAGGGAGTATGGAGACCCAGTACTTC | CASRPGSMETQYF | TRBV5-4 | NA | TRBJ2-5 | few
TGTGCCAGCAGCCTAAGGACAGGAGGAGAAAAACTGTTTTTT | CASSLRTGGEKLFF | TRBV12-3/TRBV12-4 | TRBD1 | TRBJ1-4 | many
TGTGCCAGCAGCTTAGAAGGGACCAGCACGAGTTTATACGAAGCTTTCTTT | CASSLEGTSTSLYEAFF | TRBV7-8 | NA | TRBJ1-1 | NA
TGTGCCTGGAAACCCGGCGGGGAGACCCAGTACTTC | CAWKPGGETQYF | TRBV30 | NA | TRBJ2-5 | many
TGCAGTGCTAGAGTCCGGGGGATGAACACTGAAGCTTTCTTT | CSARVRGMNTEAFF | TRBV20-1 | NA | TRBJ1-1 | many